What follows are 9 T cell receptor beta chains derived from one specimen sequenced in a study of cytotoxic CD8 clonotypes in ibrutinib-treated CLL. Assay used: immunoSEQ multiplex PCR; TCRdb lists only in-frame clones, some missing. Here the sample spans 60,000 to 65,000 clones, around three fifths being singletons. The starting material was PBMCs, obtained after 12 months of ibrutinib treatment. The source of these receptors is a human donor with chronic lymphocytic leukemia.

The genes are TRBV10-2 and TRBJ2-7; the match to TRBD1 covers 10 bases. Germline-derived CDR1 and CDR2 are WSHSY and SAAADI. J lost 2 bases, V lost 11 bases, and 9 bases had no gene match. CDR3 length equals 14 residues. The CDR3 is CAVKQGTGAYEQYV. The CDR3 DNA reads TGCGCCGTCAAACAGGGGACAGGGGCCTACGAGCAGTACGTC.

The rearrangement links TRBV7-6 to TRBJ2-3; 7 bases map to TRBD2. The CDR3 sequence is 14 residues long. CDR1 and CDR2 from the germline V gene are SGHVS and FNYEAQ. V lost 6 bases to trimming and J lost 7 bases; unmatched junction nucleotides: 10. The chain's CDR3 is CASSGTTLAYTQYF. Written as DNA, the CDR3 is TGTGCCAGCAGTGGGACTACTTTAGCTTATACGCAGTATTTT. The entire variable domain, with the rest obtained from reference TRBV7-6 and TRBJ2-3, is as follows: GAGVSQSPRYKVTKRGQDVALRCDPISGHVSLYWYRQALGQGPEFLTYFNYEAQQDKSGLPNDRFSAERPEGSISTLTIQRTEQRDSAMYRCASSGTTLAYTQYFGPGTRLTVL.

The chain combines TRBV19 with TRBJ1-1; 7 bases are a match to TRBD1. The V gene's germline CDR1 is LNHDA and CDR2 SQIVND (reference sequence). This CDR3 region has 15 residues. The J segment lost 0 bases and the V segment lost 6 bases, leaving 7 bases of the junction unmatched. DNA of the CDR3: TGTGCCAGTAGGGAGGGGGCAGGCATGAACACTGAAGCTTTCTTT. This translates into CASREGAGMNTEAFF.

V and J are TRBV30 and TRBJ1-6; 7 bases are a match to TRBD1. Germline-derived CDR1 and CDR2 are GTSNPN and SVGIG (reference sequence). This CDR3 is built from 16 residues. Germline trimming cut 3 bases from V and 10 bases from J; bases unmatched to any gene: 15. Here the CDR3 reads CAWRGEADRVDSPLHF. The CDR3 DNA follows: TGTGCCTGGAGGGGGGAAGCAGACAGGGTCGACTCACCCCTCCACTTT.

The J gene is TRBJ1-3, the V gene TRBV6-5; 8 nucleotides agree with TRBD1. CDR1 and CDR2 (germline): MNHEY, SVGAGI. CDR3 length equals 15 residues. J lost 0 bases, V lost 5 bases, and 3 bases had no gene match. CDR3 residues: CASSNTGGSGNTIYF. The CDR3 DNA follows: TGTGCCAGCAGTAACACAGGGGGCTCTGGAAACACCATATATTTT.

V gene TRBV6-1 combines with J gene TRBJ1-2; D gene unclear. V was clipped by 7 bases and J by 3 bases, with 12 bases between them. The CDR3 loop spans 13 amino acids. The germline CDR1 and CDR2 sequences are MNHNS and SASEGT. CDR3 region: CASNLDPYYGYTF. The CDR3 coding sequence is TGTGCCAGCAATCTTGACCCGTACTATGGCTACACCTTC.

This rearrangement joins TRBV7-2 to TRBJ2-7; 7 bases line up with TRBD2. Germline-derived CDR1 and CDR2 are SGHTA and FQGNSA. The ends lost 5 bases at V and 0 bases at J; junction bases unmatched: 10. The CDR3 contains 16 residues. The CDR3 DNA is TGTGCCAGCAGCGACCGTCGGGGCGGGAGCTCCTACGAGCAGTACTTC. Translating it yields CASSDRRGGSSYEQYF.

The chain links TRBV11-2 to TRBJ2-2; D unresolved. Trimming cost V 2 bases and J 0 bases, with 7 bases left between them. The CDR3 has 15 amino acids. Germline CDR1 SGHAT, CDR2 FQNNGV. The CDR3 spells CASSLTAANTGELFF. For the CDR3, the DNA is TGTGCCAGCAGCTTAACGGCGGCGAACACCGGGGAGCTGTTTTTT.

The J gene is TRBJ2-3, the V gene TRBV4-2, with D possibly being TRBD1 or TRBD2 (5 bases each). Germline V gene data show CDR1 as LGHNA and CDR2 as YNFKEQ. The V end was cut by 1 base, the J end by 2 bases, with 16 bases between. This CDR3 contains 17 residues. The CDR3, as DNA: TGTGCCAGCAGCCAAGTGGGCGCCGGGACCTACACAGATACGCAGTATTTT. Encoded protein: CASSQVGAGTYTDTQYF.